This T cell receptor (beta chain) was sequenced in a study of early T cells in non-severe SARS-CoV-2 infection. TCRdb recomputed calls from the 5' RACE reads with MiXCR, one row per CDR3 protein. The table lists about 50,000 distinct CDR3 sequences, 9.4% of them singletons. Germline CDR1 SQVTM, CDR2 ANQGSEA. Trimming removed 0 bases at V and 4 bases at J, with 6 bases between. CDR3 length: 12 amino acids. This clonotype has a count of ten or more. Sequenced here: whole blood, sampled at baseline. The source is an adult who was a healthcare worker with PCR-confirmed SARS-CoV-2 infection or an uninfected control (not recorded which). This chain links TRBV29-1 with TRBJ1-1; D is undetermined. The CDR3 sequence is CSVEEEATEAFF. The CDR3 DNA sequence: TGCAGCGTTGAAGAAGAGGCCACTGAAGCTTTCTTT.